These 4 T cell receptor beta chains share one sample of origin, sequenced in a study of technical replicates of blood from a few donors (dated by TCRdb to 2017 to 2019). Libraries came from the immunoSEQ multiplex PCR assay. TCRdb's version of the immuneACCESS table is confined to in-frame rearrangements and falls short of the full clone set. An unresolved V gene accounts for under half of the shortfall where checked; the remainder is of unknown origin. The sample yields around 80,000 clones; more than 95% were counted once. The ten largest account for roughly 0.15% of the sample. What was sequenced was T cells isolated from PBMCs. The source of these receptors is a human donor in good health.

The V and J genes are TRBV2 and TRBJ2-2; 9 positions match TRBD1. J was trimmed by 5 bases and V by 6 bases; bases with no gene match: 7. The CDR3 extends over 15 amino acids. Germline V CDR1 and CDR2: SNHLY, FYNNEI. This CDR3 reads CASRVPGQGTGELFF. CDR3 bases: TGTGCCAGCAGGGTACCGGGACAGGGAACCGGGGAGCTGTTTTTT.

V usage is TRBV2 and J usage is TRBJ2-3; TRBD1 agrees at 7 bases. The CDR3 consists of 14 residues. CDR1 and CDR2 from the germline V gene are SNHLY and FYNNEI. The V gene end was trimmed by 3 bases and the J gene end by 3 bases; junction bases not matched to a gene: 3. CDR3 DNA: TGTGCCAGCAGTGATAAGGGGGCAACAGATACGCAGTATTTT. Its translation is CASSDKGATDTQYF.

In this sample, this clone turned up once. The chain links TRBV19 to TRBJ1-1; 9 nucleotides agree with TRBD1. V gave up 4 bases and J gave up 8 bases; unmatched junction bases: 11. The germline V gene encodes CDR1 LNHDA and CDR2 SQIVND (reference sequence). The CDR3 sequence is 15 residues long. The CDR3 reads CASSNPRTGVKEAFF. CDR3 coding DNA: TGTGCCAGTAGTAATCCCCGGACAGGGGTTAAGGAAGCTTTCTTT. Full variable domain (rest looked up from reference TRBV19 and TRBJ1-1): DGGITQSPKYLFRKEGQNVTLSCEQNLNHDAMYWYRQDPGQGLRLIYYSQIVNDFQKGDIAEGYSVSREKKESFPLTVTSAQKNPTAFYLCASSNPRTGVKEAFFGQGTRLTVV.

The chain is built from TRBV5-4 and TRBJ1-2; tentative D call: TRBD1 (5 bases). The germline V and J ends were trimmed by 4 bases and 6 bases, with 13 bases remaining between them. CDR1 is SGHNT and CDR2 is YYREEE in the germline V gene (reference sequence). There are 13 residues in the CDR3. In DNA, the CDR3 is TGTGCCAGCAGCGGGGGGTTTGGGGATGGCTACACCTTC. Protein product: CASSGGFGDGYTF.